In its sample, the clone carrying this TCR beta chain was seen many times. Its antigen is unknown. The sample originates from a study of T cell repertoires in cytomegalovirus infection. From the reads, TCRdb called clonotypes with MiXCR, one entry per CDR3 protein. Of 150,000 to 200,000 distinct CDR3 sequences in the sample, approximately 21% are singletons; the top ten hold about 25%. Study findings and constraints: Carriers of CMV and the relevant HLA type were discriminated by public TCR beta frequency.

This CDR3 comprises 15 residues. V lost 4 bases and J lost 13; bases outside the gene matches: 13. From germline, CDR1 is SEHNR and CDR2 FQNEAQ (reference sequence). This clonotype was obtained from a human donor in good health (CMV status not recorded). Some clones in this sample may be carry-over from other donors' samples. The V and J genes are TRBV7-9 and TRBJ1-6; 7 positions agree with TRBD1. The sample in question was CD8+ T cells from cultured PBMCs, obtained from culture after CMV antigen stimulation. The CDR3 region is CASSSSQGTFLPLHF. In nucleotides, the CDR3 is TGTGCCAGCAGCTCATCACAGGGGACCTTTCTCCCCCTCCACTTT.